The sequence of this TCR beta chain was determined in a study of T cell repertoires in cytomegalovirus infection. Study-level findings and limits: Cumulative frequency of public TCR beta families picked out carriers of CMV plus the relevant HLA. There were HLA-C-restricted CMV-specific TCR beta clonotypes dominating the ex vivo response.

The V gene lost 8 bases and the J gene lost 4 bases, with 25 bases spanning the gap. The CDR3 has 17 residues. In this sample, this clonotype turned up a few times. Its antigen remains unidentified. TCRdb reprocessed the reads with MiXCR, giving one entry per CDR3 protein. Of approximately 990,000 distinct CDR3 sequences in the sample, around 30% were seen once. The source was cultured CD8+ T cells from PBMCs, collected from culture after CMV antigen stimulation. The TCR sequence derives from a human donor in good health (CMV status not recorded). Some clones in this sample may be carry-over from other donors' samples. The chain couples TRBV23-1 to TRBJ2-3; D unresolved. TRBV23-1 is reported as an ORF; its role is uncertain. CDR3 amino acids: CASVHSKRFPGPDTQYF. In nucleotides, the CDR3 is TGCGCCAGCGTTCACAGTAAAAGGTTCCCAGGCCCAGATACGCAGTATTTT.